The clone carrying this T cell receptor beta chain was seen only a few times. The antigen remains unidentified. These data belong to a study of shared clonotypes between healthy human individuals. Study as a whole: Three CD4 naive, three CD4 memory, two CD8 naive and one CD8 memory plate were used per donor. Study-level results: Despite large depth, sorted-subset datasets appeared incompletely sequenced. Sequencing depth was predicted to influence how clonotypes are shared among donors.

Sequencing was performed with immunoSEQ multiplex PCR; in TCRdb, only in-frame clones are kept and a portion is missing. The sample lists roughly 640,000 clones, around 74% occurring once. The donors, healthy adults who were HIV-negative, had experienced no recent acute infections or vaccinations. This clonotype was obtained from a woman under 40 in good health. Sequencing was performed on memory CD4+ T cells sorted from blood. Noted subset: CD45RA-negative fraction.

The DNA for the CDR3 is TGCGCCAGCAGTGTTGACAGGGTGAACACTGAAGCTTTCTTT. Protein: CASSVDRVNTEAFF. The rearrangement links TRBV10-1 to TRBJ1-1; 7 bases line up with TRBD1. The CDR3 runs to 14 residues. The germline V gene has CDR1 WNHNN and CDR2 SYGVQD (reference sequence). V lost 4 bases and J lost 0; bases outside the gene matches: 2.